Sequencing of this TCR beta chain was carried out in a study of blood T cell repertoires in COVID-19. Overall study: COVID-19 samples from acute and convalescent phases originated in the United States, Italy and Spain.

This CDR3 region has 15 residues. Trimming stripped 0 bases from V and 6 bases from J, with 12 bases between. Germline-derived CDR1 and CDR2 are SGHDT and YYEEEE. In the study's own analysis: Amplifying reference gene primers gave estimates of nucleated cell counts. TCRdb's table, derived via immunoSEQ multiplex PCR, lists solely in-frame clones and lacks some. Clone size and V and J calls were adopted from that table, with D and trimming inferred from the DNA. The sample lists some 320,000 clones; around nine tenths were seen once. The chain combines TRBV5-6 with TRBJ2-2; maybe TRBD1 (6 bases). This TCR derives from a woman between 45 and 60 years old who had been exposed to COVID-19. The sample taken for sequencing was PBMCs or T cells enriched from blood (not recorded which). The CDR3 loop reads CASSLGTALPGELFF. In DNA, the CDR3 is TGTGCCAGCAGCTTGGGGACAGCCTTGCCCGGGGAGCTGTTTTTT.